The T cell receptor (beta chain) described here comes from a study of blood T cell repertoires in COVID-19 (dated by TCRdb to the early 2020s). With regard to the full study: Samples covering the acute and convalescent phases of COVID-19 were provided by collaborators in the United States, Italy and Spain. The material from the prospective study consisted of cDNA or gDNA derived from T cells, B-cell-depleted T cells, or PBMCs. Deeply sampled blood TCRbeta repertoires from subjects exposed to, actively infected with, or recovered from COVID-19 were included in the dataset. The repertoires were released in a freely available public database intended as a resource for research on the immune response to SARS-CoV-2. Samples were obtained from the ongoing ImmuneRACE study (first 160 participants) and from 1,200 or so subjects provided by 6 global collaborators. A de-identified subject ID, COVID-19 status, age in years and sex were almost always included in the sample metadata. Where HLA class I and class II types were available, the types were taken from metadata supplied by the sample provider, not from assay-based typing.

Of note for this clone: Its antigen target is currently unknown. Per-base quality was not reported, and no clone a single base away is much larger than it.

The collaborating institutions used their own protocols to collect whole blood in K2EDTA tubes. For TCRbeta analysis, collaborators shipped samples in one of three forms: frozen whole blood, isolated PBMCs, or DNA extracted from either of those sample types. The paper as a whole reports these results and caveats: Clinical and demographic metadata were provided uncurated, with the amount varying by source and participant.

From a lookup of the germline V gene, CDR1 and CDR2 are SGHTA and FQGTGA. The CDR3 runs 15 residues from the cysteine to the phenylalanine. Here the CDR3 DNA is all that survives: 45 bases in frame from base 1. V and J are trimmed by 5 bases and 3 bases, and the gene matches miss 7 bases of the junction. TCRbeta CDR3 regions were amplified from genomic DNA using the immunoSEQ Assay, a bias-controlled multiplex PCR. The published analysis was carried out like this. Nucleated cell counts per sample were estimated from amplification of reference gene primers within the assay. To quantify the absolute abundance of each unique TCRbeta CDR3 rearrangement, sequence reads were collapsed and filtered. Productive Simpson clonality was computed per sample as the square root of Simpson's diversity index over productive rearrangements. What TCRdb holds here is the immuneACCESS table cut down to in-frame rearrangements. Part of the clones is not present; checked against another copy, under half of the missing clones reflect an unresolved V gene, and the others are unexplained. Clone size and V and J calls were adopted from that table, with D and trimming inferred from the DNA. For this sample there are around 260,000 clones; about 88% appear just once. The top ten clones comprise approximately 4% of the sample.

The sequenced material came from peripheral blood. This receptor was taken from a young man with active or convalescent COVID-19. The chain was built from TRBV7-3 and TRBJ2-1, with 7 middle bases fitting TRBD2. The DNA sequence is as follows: TGTGCCAGCAGCAACACCGGGACTAACTACAATGAGCAGTTCTTC. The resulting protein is CASSNTGTNYNEQFF. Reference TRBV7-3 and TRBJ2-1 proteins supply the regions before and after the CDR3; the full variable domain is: GAGVSQTPSNKVTEKGKYVELRCDPISGHTALYWYRQSLGQGPEFLIYFQGTGAADDSGLPNDRFFAVRPEGSVSTLKIQRTERGDSAVYLCASSNTGTNYNEQFFGPGTRLTVL.